Listed below are T cell receptor beta chains from one sample, sequenced in a study of Graves' ophthalmopathy and Graves' hyperthyroidism. From the multiplex PCR reads, TCRdb called clonotypes with MiXCR, one entry per CDR3 protein. The repertoire includes over a million distinct CDR3 sequences, about 36% of them detected once, and over 8.5% sits in the top ten. Sequenced sample: peripheral blood or thyroid tissue (not recorded which). These receptors were obtained from an adult man with Graves' hyperthyroidism. Both conserved end residues are part of each CDR3. D genes are given only for firm matches. Clone size is stated in some rows and not others, as once, few, many or a class when expanded.

>.|TRBD1|TRBJ1-2|TRBV29-1
TGCAGCGTTGAAGATCCCCCAGGGGGCGACTACACCTTC
CSVEDPPGGDYTF
>.|TRBD1|TRBJ1-1|TRBV7-2
TGTGCCAGCAGCACCGACAGGGGGCGTACTGAAGCTTTCTTT
CASSTDRGRTEAFF
>many|TRBD1|TRBJ2-7|TRBV20-1
TGCAGTGCTAGCCAACCGGGACAGGGGGCCCACGAGCAGTACTTC
CSASQPGQGAHEQYF
>many|TRBD1|TRBJ1-6|TRBV7-2
TGTGCCAGCAGTTCAATTGGACAGGGGGCTGGTTTTGAGAATTCACCCCTCCACTTT
CASSSIGQGAGFENSPLHF
>many|TRBD1|TRBJ1-2|TRBV7-9
TGTGCCAGCAGCGGCGGGGACAGCATCAACTATGGCTACACCTTC
CASSGGDSINYGYTF
>few|.|TRBJ1-5|TRBV6-1
TGTGCCAGCAGTGAAGCGTCGCAGAGACCATATAGCAATCAGCCCCAGCATTTT
CASSEASQRPYSNQPQHF
>.|TRBD2|TRBJ2-5|TRBV10-1
TGCGCCAGCAGTGAAGGAGGACTAGCGGGGGGGCGACAAGAGACCCAGTACTTC
CASSEGGLAGGRQETQYF
>.|.|TRBJ2-7|TRBV7-8
TGTGCCAGCAGCCCAGGGACCATGAACGAGCAGTACTTC
CASSPGTMNEQYF
>many|.|TRBJ1-2|TRBV5-1
TGTGCCAGCAGCTTAGCCGCCTATGGCTACACCTTC
CASSLAAYGYTF
>.|TRBD2|TRBJ2-2|TRBV10-3
TGTGCCATCAGTCGCTCTAGCGGGTCCACCGGGGAGCTGTTTTTT
CAISRSSGSTGELFF